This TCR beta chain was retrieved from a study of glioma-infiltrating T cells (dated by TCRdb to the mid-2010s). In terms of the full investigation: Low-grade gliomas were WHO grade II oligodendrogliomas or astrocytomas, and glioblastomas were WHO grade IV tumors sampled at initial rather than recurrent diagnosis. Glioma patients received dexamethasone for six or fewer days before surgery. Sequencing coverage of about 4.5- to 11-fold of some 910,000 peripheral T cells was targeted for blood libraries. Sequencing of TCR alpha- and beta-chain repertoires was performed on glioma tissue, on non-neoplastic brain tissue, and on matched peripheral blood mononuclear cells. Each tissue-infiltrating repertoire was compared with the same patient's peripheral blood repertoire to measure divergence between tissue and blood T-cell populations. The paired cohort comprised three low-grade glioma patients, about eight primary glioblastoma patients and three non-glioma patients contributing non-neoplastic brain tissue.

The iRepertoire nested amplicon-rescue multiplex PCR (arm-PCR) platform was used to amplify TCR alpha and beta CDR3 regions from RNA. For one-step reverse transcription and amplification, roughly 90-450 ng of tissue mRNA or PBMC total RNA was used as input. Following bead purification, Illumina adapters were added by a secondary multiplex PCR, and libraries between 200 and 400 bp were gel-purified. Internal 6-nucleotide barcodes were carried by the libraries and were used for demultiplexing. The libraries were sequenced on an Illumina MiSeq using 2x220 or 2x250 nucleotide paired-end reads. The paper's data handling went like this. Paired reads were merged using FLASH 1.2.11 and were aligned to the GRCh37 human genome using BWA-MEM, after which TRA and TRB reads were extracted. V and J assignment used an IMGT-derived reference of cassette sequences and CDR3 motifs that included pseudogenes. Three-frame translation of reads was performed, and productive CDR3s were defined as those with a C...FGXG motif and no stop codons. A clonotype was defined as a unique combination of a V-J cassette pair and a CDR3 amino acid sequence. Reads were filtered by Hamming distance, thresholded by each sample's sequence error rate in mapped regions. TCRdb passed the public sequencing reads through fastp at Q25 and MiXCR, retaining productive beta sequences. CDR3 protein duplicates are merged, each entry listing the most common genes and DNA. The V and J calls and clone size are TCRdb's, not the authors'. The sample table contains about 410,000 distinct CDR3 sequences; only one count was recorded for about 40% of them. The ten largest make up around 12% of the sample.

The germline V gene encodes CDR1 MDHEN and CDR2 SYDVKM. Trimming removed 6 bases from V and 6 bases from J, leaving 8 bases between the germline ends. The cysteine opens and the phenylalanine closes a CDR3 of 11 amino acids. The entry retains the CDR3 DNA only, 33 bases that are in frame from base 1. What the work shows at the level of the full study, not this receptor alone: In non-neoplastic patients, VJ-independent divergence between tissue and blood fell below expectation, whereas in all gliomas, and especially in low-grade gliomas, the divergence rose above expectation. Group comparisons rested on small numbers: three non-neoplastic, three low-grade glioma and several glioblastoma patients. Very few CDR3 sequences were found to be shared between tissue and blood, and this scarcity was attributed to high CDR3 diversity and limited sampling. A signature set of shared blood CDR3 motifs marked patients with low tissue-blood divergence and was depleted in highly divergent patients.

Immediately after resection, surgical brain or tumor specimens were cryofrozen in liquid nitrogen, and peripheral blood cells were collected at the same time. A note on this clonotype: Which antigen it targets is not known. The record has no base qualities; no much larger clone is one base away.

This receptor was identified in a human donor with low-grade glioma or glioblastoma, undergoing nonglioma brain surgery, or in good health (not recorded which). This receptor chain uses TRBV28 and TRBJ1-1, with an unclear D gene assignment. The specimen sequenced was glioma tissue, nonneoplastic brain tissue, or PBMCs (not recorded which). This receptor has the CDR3 CASRGVAEAFF. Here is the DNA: TGTGCCAGCAGAGGTGTGGCTGAAGCTTTCTTT.